This T cell receptor (beta chain) was captured by sequencing in a study of beta chain features in type 1 diabetes (dated by TCRdb to the late 2010s). For the study in its entirety: Mean age, gender distribution, total cell number and subset yield were not different between patients and healthy donors. Regulatory and stem cell-like memory subsets were isolated from only 8 patients and about 8 healthy donors, whereas naive and central memory subsets came from all 30 or so donors. A total of just under 110,000,000 sorted cells were examined across all samples, and RNA yield correlated strongly with the number of cells per subset. The study compared TCRB repertoires of sorted circulating CD4+ T cell subsets between recently diagnosed type 1 diabetes patients and matched healthy donors.

The entire amount of isolated RNA was reverse transcribed using the High Capacity cDNA Reverse Transcription Kit, so the sequenced TCRB transcripts were expressed ones. Naive, central memory and regulatory T cell samples underwent deep immunoSEQ sequencing, averaging around 4 million total reads per sample. Sorted cells were lysed in RLT buffer, and RNA was extracted using DNase-treated RNeasy Micro or Mini kits according to cell number. Each cell subset was processed on its own to prevent cross-contamination, while patient and healthy donor samples were processed together. Using the immunoSEQ multiplex PCR, TCRB sequences were amplified from cDNA into 87-bp fragments spanning the CDR3 region. Sequencing of the amplicons was performed on the Illumina HiSeq platform. The source study handled its data this way. Synthetic template baselines were used to correct PCR bias computationally, reads within Hamming distance 2 were collapsed, and singletons that could not be merged were discarded. Reads were aligned against IMGT so that V, D and J genes, CDR3 length and insertions or deletions at six rearrangement sites could be assigned. Within each subset, clonotype counts were normalized to sorted cell number, and only after that were true diversity and Gini coefficients computed with the tcR R package. Repertoire sharing was quantified using the overlap coefficient calculated on TCRB nucleotide sequences. The source is immuneACCESS, and TCRdb retained only in-frame sequences with V and J called. Part of the clones is not carried over; for the studies checked, unresolved V genes explain less than half of this, and the remainder is unexplained. D and trimming were read from the DNA, whereas the V and J calls and clone size are those reported in that table. Across this sample there are 400,000 or so clones, with 9.6% seen only once. About 0.6% of the sample goes to the ten largest clones.

Each donor gave one peripheral blood draw, averaging roughly 120 mL, which was collected into heparinised tubes. A BD FACSAria II and a panel including CD45RO, CCR7, CD25, CD127, CD95 and CD27 were used to sort naive, central memory, regulatory and stem cell-like memory CD4+ T cells. Purity was above 95% for every sorted population. PBMCs were isolated right away by Lymphoprep density gradient centrifugation and were stained directly, without culture. To minimize batch effects, samples were stained and sorted in pairs, one healthy donor with one patient per experiment. This clone was detected ten times or more. Its recognized antigen is unknown. No much larger clone exists at a distance of one base, and base qualities are not known. V sheds 5 bases and J sheds 0 bases, leaving 14 bases between their ends. CDR1 and CDR2, per the germline V gene, are MDHEN and SYDVKM. From its cysteine to its phenylalanine, the CDR3 spans 16 amino acids. The read is trimmed to its CDR3 DNA, 48 bases read in frame from base 1.

The research as a whole found: Because cDNA was sequenced instead of genomic DNA, activated cells with high expression could be over-represented, although the groups did not differ in activation or CD3 levels. Shorter templates might be favored by PCR, yet because patient and control samples were amplified and corrected together, any such skew would affect both groups equally. In all four CD4+ subsets, TCRB CDR3 length was moderately but significantly shorter in type 1 diabetes patients. Naive, central memory and regulatory TCRB repertoires appeared to be more similar among patients than among healthy donors. Because the HLA sub-analyses included only small numbers of individuals, any influence of HLA type on TCRB rearrangement was left unresolved. Patients with type 1 diabetes made fewer insertions and deleted more nucleotides at VDJ recombination sites, implying thymic rearrangement abnormalities.

The chain joins TRBV28 to TRBJ1-5, with TRBD1 as a weak D call on 5 bases. This TCR was sampled from a man aged 30-40 years with type 1 diabetes. The sample taken for sequencing was central memory CD4+ T cells from blood. CDR3 reads: CASSPRTGYSNQPQHF. In nucleotide form, the sequence is TGTGCCAGCAGTCCCCGAACAGGTTATAGCAATCAGCCCCAGCATTTT.